The next 23 T cell receptor beta chains were all read from a single sample in a study of monozygotic twins with inflammatory bowel disease. For each CDR3 protein, TCRdb gives one entry from its re-call of the 5' RACE reads, without DNA. Listed are 350,000 to 400,000 distinct CDR3 sequences; around 2.6% falls within the top ten. The specimen sequenced was blood. These TCRs come from a human donor with ulcerative colitis or Crohn's disease, or a healthy co-twin of an affected twin (not recorded which).

The chain joins TRBV5-1 to TRBJ2-1; the TRBD2 assignment by TCRdb is unverifiable without DNA. Germline-derived CDR1 and CDR2 are SGHRS and YFSETQ. The length of the CDR3 is 20 residues. CDR3 in amino acids: CASSSPPGLAGESSYNEQFF.

The chain couples TRBV11-2 to TRBJ2-1; the D gene TCRdb calls, TRBD2, cannot be checked with no DNA. The germline V gene has CDR1 SGHAT and CDR2 FQNNGV. The CDR3 has 20 residues. The CDR3 is CASSFPAGGAIKGRYNEQFF.

The J gene is TRBJ2-1, the V gene TRBV11-3; the TCRdb D gene call, TRBD2, has no DNA to confirm it. The CDR3 has 15 residues. Germline V gives CDR1 SGHNT, CDR2 YENEEA. The chain's CDR3 is CASSFSGGAVHEQFF.

The chain couples TRBV20-1 to TRBJ1-2; the D gene TCRdb calls, TRBD1, cannot be checked with no DNA. There are 17 residues in the CDR3. Germline loops: CDR1 DFQATT, CDR2 SNEGSKA (reference sequence). Here the CDR3 reads CSAREGPWRGDRYGYTF.

The chain couples TRBV6-5 to TRBJ2-1; TCRdb returns TRBD2, unconfirmable since there is no DNA. This CDR3 has 17 amino acids. CDR1 is MNHEY and CDR2 is SVGAGI in the germline V gene. CDR3 sequence reads: CASSYSGLSGGLGEQFF.

The chain joins TRBV29-1 to TRBJ1-2. Germline CDR1 and CDR2: SQVTM and ANQGSEA. The CDR3 length is 12 residues. The CDR3 region is CSVEMGGSGYTF.

This chain connects TRBV7-2 to TRBJ2-5; with no DNA, the TCRdb D assignment of TRBD1 cannot be verified. This CDR3 is 16 amino acids long. Germline loops: CDR1 SGHTA, CDR2 FQGNSA. The CDR3 sequence: CASSLVYWGTEETQYF.

The J gene is TRBJ1-1, the V gene TRBV7-2; TCRdb outputs TRBD1, but without DNA this stays unchecked. CDR1 is SGHTA and CDR2 is FQGNSA in the germline V gene. This CDR3 is 14 amino acids long. The CDR3 loop reads CASSIGQGAAEAFF.

The chain recombines TRBV4-3 with TRBJ1-1; TCRdb selects TRBD1, and the lack of DNA leaves this call unchecked. The CDR3 is made up of 15 amino acids. Per the germline V gene, CDR1 is LGHNA and CDR2 is YSLEER. CDR3 residues: CASSSPGGGNTEAFF.

The V call is TRBV7-3, the J call TRBJ2-5; without DNA, the TCRdb call of TRBD1 cannot be checked. Germline values: CDR1 SGHTA, CDR2 FQGTGA. The CDR3 extends over 15 amino acids. CDR3 region: CASSLGTGGAETQYF.

The V call is TRBV4-3, the J call TRBJ2-7. There are 15 residues in the CDR3. CDR1 LGHNA and CDR2 YSLEER come from the germline V gene. CDR3 protein: CASSQEVAGYYEQYF.

The gene calls are TRBV28 and TRBJ2-7; as DNA is missing, the TRBD2 call by TCRdb cannot be tested. The CDR3 has 14 residues. The germline V gene encodes CDR1 MDHEN and CDR2 SYDVKM. CDR3 residues: CATGRVTLSYEQYF.

The chain carries TRBV27 and TRBJ2-1. Germline V CDR1 and CDR2: MNHEY, SMNVEV (reference sequence). The CDR3 length is 15 residues. The CDR3 protein is CASNLDGSSYNEQFF.

The rearrangement joins TRBV4-2 to TRBJ2-7. The CDR3 totals 13 residues. Germline CDR1 and CDR2: LGHNA and YNFKEQ. This CDR3 is CASSPSGSYEQYF.

The chain uses TRBV6-1 and TRBJ1-6; TCRdb's D gene call, TRBD1, goes unchecked for lack of DNA. The CDR3 is made up of 16 amino acids. CDR1 and CDR2 from the germline V gene are MNHNS and SASEGT. CDR3 region: CASRPQGAGYNSPLHF.

V gene TRBV4-2 combines with J gene TRBJ2-3; TCRdb calls TRBD2, which cannot be checked without DNA. This CDR3 is 14 amino acids long. The germline CDR1 and CDR2 sequences are LGHNA and YNFKEQ. The CDR3 region is CASSPGGSGGQQYF.

The chain uses TRBV7-2 and TRBJ1-1. The CDR3 is 13 amino acids. From germline, CDR1 is SGHTA and CDR2 FQGNSA. CDR3 sequence: CASSSQANTEAFF.

The chain carries TRBV7-3 and TRBJ1-6; TCRdb gives TRBD1 as the D gene, but with no DNA this cannot be confirmed. Germline-derived CDR1 and CDR2 are SGHTA and FQGTGA. This CDR3 region has 16 residues. This CDR3 is CASSLTARGSNSPLHF.

The chain is built from TRBV5-1 and TRBJ1-1; TCRdb gives TRBD1 as the D gene, but with no DNA this cannot be confirmed. Per germline, CDR1 SGHRS and CDR2 YFSETQ. The CDR3 is made up of 13 amino acids. CDR3: CASSLGSGDEAFF.

CDR3 sequence reads: CAWNPGGRGEQFF. The rearrangement links TRBV30 to TRBJ2-1; there is no DNA to check the TCRdb D call of TRBD2. Germline V CDR1 and CDR2: GTSNPN, SVGIG (reference sequence). This CDR3 region has 13 residues.

This chain uses TRBV12-3 or TRBV12-4 with TRBJ2-3; TCRdb gives TRBD1 as the D gene, but with no DNA this cannot be confirmed. CDR3 size: 17 residues. This chain's CDR3 is CASSFRDRPEGTDTQYF.

The gene calls are TRBV7-9 and TRBJ1-6. CDR1 is SEHNR, CDR2 FQNEAQ, per germline (reference sequence). The length of the CDR3 is 13 residues. The CDR3: CASSSAGNSPLHF. Full variable domain (missing parts from reference TRBV7-9 and TRBJ1-6): DTGVSQNPRHKITKRGQNVTFRCDPISEHNRLYWYRQTLGQGPEFLTYFQNEAQLEKSRLLSDRFSAERPKGSFSTLEIQRTEQGDSAMYLCASSSAGNSPLHFGNGTRLTVT.

V is TRBV6-1 and J is TRBJ2-7; TCRdb selects TRBD1, and the lack of DNA leaves this call unchecked. Germline CDR1 is MNHNS and CDR2 is SASEGT. The CDR3 totals 14 residues. CDR3 loop: CASGQRLIRDEQYF.